The 2 T cell receptor beta chains below all came from one sample that was sequenced in a study of CD8 T cells in Susac syndrome. After extraction with the RNeasy kit, 0.5 to 1 ug of the RNA was reverse transcribed using random hexamers. TCRdb used MiXCR to reprocess the immunoSEQ multiplex PCR reads, holding one entry per CDR3 protein. This sample has some 450,000 distinct CDR3 sequences, with 85% to 90% found just once. The material sequenced was CD8+ T cells from PBMCs. The receptor set was obtained from a human donor with multiple sclerosis.

The gene calls are TRBV20-1 and TRBJ1-2; no clear D. The germline gives CDR1 DFQATT, CDR2 SNEGSKA (reference sequence). Trimming left V 6 bases short and J 4 bases short, with 15 bases between. This CDR3 comprises 13 residues. In DNA, the CDR3 is TGCAGTGCGAACCACGGGATGGGCTATGGCTACACCTTC. This translates into CSANHGMGYGYTF.

This clonotype was seen a single time. The chain carries TRBV4-1 and TRBJ1-5; TRBD1 is a possible D gene (6 bases). Deletions cut 4 bases from V and 6 bases from J, with 19 bases between. Looked up from germline, CDR1 is MGHRA and CDR2 is YSYEKL. CDR3 length: 16 residues. CDR3 bases: TGCGCCAGCAGCCCGGCTGGAGGGGGAGGCGGTCAGCCCCAGCATTTT. Translation: CASSPAGGGGGQPQHF.